The 9 T cell receptor beta chains presented below share a single source sample, sequenced in a study of blood T cell repertoires in COVID-19. The method was immunoSEQ multiplex PCR; TCRdb's version includes in-frame clones alone and lacks a portion of them. The sample lists 150,000 or so clones; 60% to 75% were seen once. The material sequenced was peripheral blood. These receptors were taken from a woman between 70 and 85 years old with acute or convalescent COVID-19.

The chain links TRBV5-1 to TRBJ2-1, with TRBD2 as a possible D gene (6 bases). Deletions cut 1 base from V and 4 bases from J, with 15 bases between. The CDR3 has 16 residues. CDR1 is SGHRS and CDR2 is YFSETQ in the germline V gene. For the CDR3, the DNA is TGCGCCAGCAGCTTGTCGGCCGAGCGGGTTTACAATGAGCAGTTCTTC. This encodes CASSLSAERVYNEQFF.

The rearrangement uses TRBV5-1 and TRBJ2-5; maybe TRBD1 (5 bases). Germline lookup yields CDR1 SGHRS and CDR2 YFSETQ. Trimming left V 4 bases short and J 3 bases short, with 10 bases between. The CDR3 spans 13 residues. The CDR3 is CASSQGSEETQYF. CDR3 in DNA: TGCGCCAGCAGCCAGGGATCTGAAGAGACCCAGTACTTC.

The genes are TRBV29-1 and TRBJ1-2; tentative D call: TRBD1 (6 bases). This CDR3 has 13 amino acids. The V end lost 3 bases, the J end lost 6 bases, and 14 bases lay between the germline ends. In germline, CDR1 is SQVTM, CDR2 ANQGSEA. CDR3 bases: TGCAGCGTTGATGGACAGACGGTCGATGGCTACACCTTC. This encodes CSVDGQTVDGYTF.

This clone was seen only once. The chain has TRBV4-2 and TRBJ2-7; tentative D call: TRBD1 (6 bases). Trimming took 0 bases from V and 5 from J, leaving 11 bases between them. The CDR3 length is 14 residues. CDR1 and CDR2 from the germline V gene are LGHNA and YNFKEQ. The CDR3 region is CASSQEGRGHEQYF. CDR3 nucleotide sequence: TGTGCCAGCAGCCAAGAAGGCAGGGGCCACGAGCAGTACTTC.

The chain combines TRBV7-2 with TRBJ2-1; no firm D call. This CDR3 is built from 15 residues. Trimming pared 4 bases from V and 4 bases from J, leaving 14 bases between. Germline V gene lookup returns CDR1 SGHTA and CDR2 FQGNSA. The CDR3 region is CASSSSVSVYNEQFF. The CDR3 region has the DNA TGTGCCAGCAGCTCCTCTGTATCCGTTTACAATGAGCAGTTCTTC.

V usage is TRBV4-1 and J usage is TRBJ1-6; D gene ambiguous. Trimming took 0 bases from V and 0 from J, leaving 12 bases between them. Germline CDR1 MGHRA, CDR2 YSYEKL. This CDR3 is 18 amino acids long. CDR3 protein: CASSQEGRASSYNSPLHF. The CDR3 coding sequence is TGCGCCAGCAGCCAAGAAGGGCGGGCGAGCTCCTATAATTCACCCCTCCACTTT.

The V call is TRBV2, the J call TRBJ1-1, with 9 bases identical to TRBD1. The V gene's germline CDR1 is SNHLY and CDR2 FYNNEI. This CDR3 contains 13 residues. Germline trimming cut 3 bases from V and 9 bases from J; bases unmatched to any gene: 5. CDR3 DNA: TGTGCCAGCAGTGAGATACAGGGGGCCCAAGCTTTCTTT. Protein: CASSEIQGAQAFF. Full variable domain (outside the CDR3, taken from reference TRBV2 and TRBJ1-1): EPEVTQTPSHQVTQMGQEVILRCVPISNHLYFYWYRQILGQKVEFLVSFYNNEISEKSEIFDDQFSVERPDGSNFTLKIRSTKLEDSAMYFCASSEIQGAQAFFGQGTRLTVV.

The genes are TRBV9 and TRBJ2-3; the D gene is possibly TRBD1 (5 bases). Trimming left V 3 bases short and J 0 bases short, with 14 bases between. The CDR3 loop spans 16 amino acids. Germline-derived CDR1 and CDR2 are SGDLS and YYNGEE. The chain's CDR3 is CASSERQFGSTDTQYF. The CDR3 nucleotides read TGTGCCAGCAGCGAAAGACAGTTCGGGAGCACAGATACGCAGTATTTT.

This clone occurred a few times. V gene TRBV12-3 or TRBV12-4 combines with J gene TRBJ2-7; a weak D match, TRBD2 (6 bases). This CDR3 is 13 amino acids long. V lost 1 base and J 2 bases, leaving 6 bases between the germline ends. The DNA of the CDR3 is TGTGCCAGCAGTTTAGGACTAGCCTACGAGCAGTACTTC. Its protein product is CASSLGLAYEQYF.